The 26 T cell receptor beta chains below all came from one sample that was sequenced in a study of blood T cells in healthy people across ages. The authors ran a second PCR of about 6 to 11 cycles using a sample-barcoded 5' primer and a J-beta primer mix. TCRdb redid the calling of the 5' RACE reads with MiXCR, one entry per CDR3 protein. This sample has 600,000 to 900,000 distinct CDR3 sequences, with roughly 25% found just once. These same data were also listed under a study on T cells of mothers and their children.

Material for sequencing was blood. The receptors shown here come from a boy between 10 and 17 years old in good health.

The rearrangement uses TRBV28 and TRBJ2-7, with 9 bases identical to TRBD2. The germline V gene encodes CDR1 MDHEN and CDR2 SYDVKM. The length of the CDR3 is 15 residues. J gave up 6 bases and V 4 bases, and 10 bases lay outside the gene matches. The CDR3 DNA follows: TGTGCCAGCAGTTCCCCCGGGACTAGCAAGAGCGAGCAGTACTTC. Translated, it gives CASSSPGTSKSEQYF.

The rearrangement joins TRBV20-1 to TRBJ2-1; the D gene is possibly TRBD1 (5 bases). Judging by the DNA end, TRBJ2-5 fits better; the J call may be wrong. Germline CDR1 and CDR2: DFQATT and SNEGSKA (reference sequence). The CDR3 extends over 13 amino acids. CDR3 loop: CSAKPAGMETQYF. The CDR3 nucleotides read TGCAGTGCGAAACCAGCAGGGATGGAGACCCAGTACTTC.

This clonotype has a handful of counts. The rearrangement links TRBV24-1 to TRBJ2-7, with TRBD1 matching 7 bases. V lost 3 bases, J lost 1 base, and 5 bases stayed unmatched. The germline V gene encodes CDR1 KGHDR and CDR2 SFDVKD. The CDR3 is made up of 15 amino acids. CDR3 amino acids: CATSDDRETSYEQYF. CDR3 nucleotides: TGTGCCACCAGTGATGACAGGGAGACTTCCTACGAGCAGTACTTC.

The chain recombines TRBV7-9 with TRBJ2-7; TRBD1 matches 7 bases. V lost 4 bases, J lost 6 bases, and 18 bases stayed unmatched. The CDR3 covers 17 residues. The germline V gene encodes CDR1 SEHNR and CDR2 FQNEAQ (reference sequence). The CDR3 sequence is CASSYTRHLQGMSEQYF. The CDR3 coding sequence is TGTGCCAGCAGCTACACGAGGCATTTACAGGGGATGAGCGAGCAGTACTTC.

This clonotype was detected only a few times. The chain links TRBV20-1 to TRBJ2-5; the match to TRBD2 covers 9 bases. Germline CDR1 reads DFQATT; CDR2 reads SNEGSKA (reference sequence). V lost 0 bases to trimming and J lost 5 bases; unmatched junction nucleotides: 13. This CDR3 spans 17 amino acids. DNA of the CDR3: TGCAGTGCTAGAGATACTCTAGCGGGGCGCCCGGGCGAGACCCAGTACTTC. Protein product: CSARDTLAGRPGETQYF.

This clonotype came up a few times. The junction departs from germline at one end; a sequencing error may be responsible. V and J are TRBV6-5 and TRBJ1-3; a weak D match, TRBD1 (6 bases). Germline V lookup: CDR1 MNHEY, CDR2 SVGAGI. This CDR3 comprises 15 residues. CDR3 in amino acids: CASSNQGRQWDTVYF. CDR3 nucleotides: TGTGCCAGCAGTAATCAGGGGAGGCAATGGGACACCGTATATTTT.

This chain connects TRBV18 to TRBJ1-1, with D hard to call. CDR1 KGHSH and CDR2 LQKENI come from the germline V gene. The CDR3 totals 14 residues. Trimming took 5 bases from V and 4 from J, leaving 14 bases between them. CDR3 loop: CASSYRTEITEAFF. The DNA of the CDR3 is TGTGCCAGCTCATACCGAACGGAGATCACTGAAGCTTTCTTT.

The chain is built from TRBV28 and TRBJ2-4; TRBD2 aligns across 7 bases. V shed 8 bases and J 7 bases; nucleotides not matched to a gene: 11. Germline CDR1 reads MDHEN; CDR2 reads SYDVKM. The CDR3 runs 14 residues. CDR3 in amino acids: CASARSAGLNIQYF. In nucleotides, the CDR3 is TGTGCCAGCGCGAGGTCAGCGGGGCTGAACATTCAGTACTTC.

Comment on this clonotype: The junction does not match germline at one end; this may be a read error. This chain connects TRBV7-3 to TRBJ2-2, with D possibly matching TRBD1 (6 bases). This CDR3 comprises 14 residues. Germline CDR1 SGHTA, CDR2 FQGTGA. The CDR3 coding sequence is TGCGCCAGCAGCTTGGACAGCAACACCGGGGAGCTGTTTTTT. Translating it yields CASSLDSNTGELFF.

The chain carries TRBV10-3 and TRBJ2-1; D perhaps matches TRBD2 (7 bases). The DNA end lines up better with TRBJ2-5; the J call may be wrong. This CDR3 comprises 15 residues. CDR1 is ENHRY, CDR2 SYGVKD, per germline. CDR3 in amino acids: CAISDSRGGGETQYF. For the CDR3, the DNA is TGTGCCATCAGTGATTCGAGGGGAGGGGGAGAGACCCAGTACTTC.

This clonotype showed up just a few times. The rearrangement uses TRBV4-2 and TRBJ2-5, with 8 bases that match TRBD2. The V and J ends lost 2 bases and 2 bases, in that order; junction bases with no gene match: 7. The germline gives CDR1 LGHNA, CDR2 YNFKEQ. The CDR3 contains 16 residues. CDR3 DNA: TGTGCCAGCAGCCAACGACTAGCGATGGGGCAAGAGACCCAGTACTTC. Amino acid sequence: CASSQRLAMGQETQYF.

This clonotype was counted between two and nine times. The rearrangement joins TRBV5-1 to TRBJ2-3; 12 positions match TRBD2. The CDR3 consists of 18 residues. Trimming removed 4 bases from V and 4 bases from J; junction bases left unmatched: 13. Per the germline V gene, CDR1 is SGHRS and CDR2 is YFSETQ. The CDR3 here is CASSLSWTSGVTADTQYF. The CDR3 bases are TGCGCCAGCAGCCTCTCCTGGACTAGCGGGGTCACCGCAGATACGCAGTATTTT.

In this sample, this clonotype turned up a few times. This chain connects TRBV2 to TRBJ1-1; D might be TRBD1 (5 bases). The germline CDR1 and CDR2 sequences are SNHLY and FYNNEI. V was trimmed by 6 bases and J by 10 bases, leaving 15 bases between them. This CDR3 spans 12 amino acids. CDR3 sequence reads: CASRGTTSLAFF. CDR3 nucleotide sequence: TGTGCCAGCAGGGGGACGACATCCCTAGCTTTCTTT. The complete variable domain, with remaining parts taken from reference TRBV2 and TRBJ1-1, reads EPEVTQTPSHQVTQMGQEVILRCVPISNHLYFYWYRQILGQKVEFLVSFYNNEISEKSEIFDDQFSVERPDGSNFTLKIRSTKLEDSAMYFCASRGTTSLAFFGQGTRLTVV.

This clonotype has more than one count but fewer than ten. The V and J genes are TRBV9 and TRBJ2-7; weak D call: TRBD2 (7 bases). The V and J ends lost 0 bases and 7 bases respectively, with 11 bases between them. Looked up from germline, CDR1 is SGDLS and CDR2 is YYNGEE. This CDR3 comprises 13 residues. In DNA form, the CDR3 reads TGTGCCAGCAGCGTAGTAGGGGGGGGAGAGCAGTACTTC. Its translation is CASSVVGGGEQYF.

This clonotype has just a few counts. The chain recombines TRBV12-3 or TRBV12-4 with TRBJ1-5, with unresolved D. The CDR3 contains 15 residues. The V and J ends lost 3 bases and 6 bases respectively, with 15 bases between them. The CDR3 sequence is CASSFTNWYGQPQHF. CDR3 sequence (DNA): TGTGCCAGCAGTTTCACCAATTGGTATGGTCAGCCCCAGCATTTT.

This clonotype was counted a few times. The missing conserved phenylalanine or tryptophan at the end of this CDR3 makes a read error likely. Because the CDR3's place on the DNA is in doubt, the DNA is left out and the CDR3 is given as listed by TCRdb. This chain connects TRBV6-2 or TRBV6-3 to TRBJ1-1; TRBD1 is the table's D call and was not checked against the DNA. Germline V gene sequence: CDR1 MNHEY, CDR2 SVGEGT. The CDR3 is 16 amino acids in total, end residues counted. The CDR3 region is CASSHARGGRGGLAGV.

This sequence joins TRBV7-9 and TRBJ1-4; D unresolved. The germline V gene encodes CDR1 SEHNR and CDR2 FQNEAQ (reference sequence). This CDR3 is 13 amino acids long. V lost 5 bases and J 10 bases, leaving 14 bases between the germline ends. CDR3 residues: CASSIRAQGKLFF. CDR3 bases: TGTGCCAGCAGCATTAGAGCACAAGGAAAACTGTTTTTT.

This clonotype was picked up a small number of times. The gene calls are TRBV10-3 and TRBJ2-7, with TRBD1 identical over 7 bases. V was pared by 11 bases and J by 6 bases, with 19 bases of the junction left unmatched. Per the germline V gene, CDR1 is ENHRY and CDR2 is SYGVKD. The CDR3 is 15 residues long. CDR3 residues: CAVGGTPRGQFEQYF. The CDR3 region has the DNA TGTGCCGTCGGTGGGACCCCCAGGGGACAGTTCGAGCAGTACTTC.

This chain links TRBV24-1 with TRBJ1-2, with D hard to call. CDR1 is KGHDR, CDR2 SFDVKD, per germline. This CDR3 region has 13 residues. V gave up 2 bases and J gave up 4 bases, with 7 bases separating them. CDR3 sequence: CATSDSDGYGYTF. The DNA of the CDR3 is TGTGCCACCAGTGATTCCGACGGCTATGGCTACACCTTC.

A few counts support this clonotype. An end of the junction does not agree with germline; a read error may underlie this. The chain is built from TRBV18 and TRBJ2-6, with 10 nucleotides matching TRBD1. The CDR3 length is 19 residues. In germline, CDR1 is KGHSH, CDR2 LQKENI. The CDR3 sequence is CASSPRGQGSISGANALTF. Here the CDR3 DNA reads TGTGCCAGCTCACCAAGGGGACAGGGGAGCATCTCTGGGGCCAACGCCCTGACTTTC.

This clonotype appeared once. The rearrangement links TRBV30 to TRBJ2-5; TRBD1 matches at 11 bases. V shed 2 bases, J shed 7 bases, and the junction held 3 bases outside the gene matches. CDR3 length equals 13 residues. Germline V gene sequence: CDR1 GTSNPN, CDR2 SVGIG (reference sequence). The CDR3 here is CAWSIGTGGTQYF. The CDR3 coding sequence is TGTGCCTGGAGTATCGGGACAGGGGGGACCCAGTACTTC.

V is TRBV12-3 or TRBV12-4 and J is TRBJ2-7; 9 bases are shared with TRBD1. The CDR3 has 15 amino acids. The J segment lost 3 bases and the V segment lost 6 bases, leaving 9 bases of the junction unmatched. This CDR3 is CASSPGQGFFYEQYF. CDR3 DNA: TGTGCCAGCAGCCCGGGACAGGGATTTTTCTACGAGCAGTACTTC.

The chain joins TRBV11-2 to TRBJ2-5; D not certain. TRBJ2-1 explains the end of the DNA better; the J call may be wrong. CDR1 SGHAT and CDR2 FQNNGV come from the germline V gene. The CDR3 is 13 residues long. This chain's CDR3 is CASSLRADDEQFF. As DNA, the CDR3 is TGTGCCAGCAGCTTGCGCGCGGACGATGAGCAGTTCTTC.

The chain combines TRBV6-5 with TRBJ1-4; tentatively, D is TRBD1 (6 bases). This CDR3 is built from 14 residues. Trimming shortened V by 6 bases and J by 5 bases, and 13 bases separated the two germline ends. The germline CDR1 and CDR2 sequences are MNHEY and SVGAGI. The DNA of the CDR3 is TGTGCCAGCAGGAGGGGAGGGGGAAATGAAAAACTGTTTTTT. It is translated as CASRRGGGNEKLFF.

This chain joins TRBV12-3 or TRBV12-4 and TRBJ1-2, with D perhaps matching TRBD1 (6 bases). V dropped 5 bases and J dropped 4 bases, with 17 bases sitting between them. The CDR3 contains 15 residues. For the CDR3, the DNA is TGTGCCAGCAGTGGTACAGGGTCGGTAAGCTATGGCTACACCTTC. This sequence encodes CASSGTGSVSYGYTF.

This clonotype was seen a few times. The V and J genes are TRBV15 and TRBJ2-3; possibly TRBD2 for D (6 bases). Trimming removed 5 bases at V and 5 bases at J, with 11 bases between. Germline values: CDR1 LNHNV, CDR2 YYDKDF (reference sequence). This CDR3 has 13 residues. Here the CDR3 reads CATSRDSRDTQYF. CDR3 sequence (DNA): TGTGCCACCAGCCGGGACTCTCGAGATACGCAGTATTTT.